Presented here are 26 T cell receptor beta chains from one specimen sequenced in a study of T cells in tumors after PD-1 blockade. Produced via immunoSEQ multiplex PCR; TCRdb's table is partial and in-frame only. The sample contains about 63,000 clones, less than 85% of which appear only once. The material sequenced was PBMCs, taken after anti-PD-1 treatment. All receptors come from a human donor with basal cell carcinoma.

The V and J genes are TRBV7-6 and TRBJ1-4; TRBD1 is a possible D gene (6 bases). Germline V gene sequence: CDR1 SGHVS, CDR2 FNYEAQ. CDR3 size: 14 residues. Trimming stripped 4 bases from V and 6 bases from J, with 12 bases between. The CDR3 region is CASSSGQLHEKLFF. CDR3 DNA sequence: TGTGCCAGCAGCTCCGGACAGCTTCATGAAAAACTGTTTTTT.

The genes are TRBV11-1 and TRBJ1-1, with 8 bases matching TRBD1. This CDR3 contains 13 residues. Germline V gene sequence: CDR1 SGHAT, CDR2 FQDESV (reference sequence). The V and J ends lost 5 bases and 6 bases, in that order; junction bases with no gene match: 5. CDR3 DNA: TGTGCCAGCAGCCTGCTACAGGGGGCTGAAGCTTTCTTT. Residues: CASSLLQGAEAFF.

The CDR3 reads CAISGQGYDSPLHF. The DNA of the CDR3 is TGTGCCATCAGTGGTCAGGGTTACGATTCACCCCTCCACTTT. The chain uses TRBV10-3 and TRBJ1-6; D is possibly TRBD1 (5 bases). With 4 bases removed from V and 8 bases from J, the gap between germline ends came to 12 bases. Per germline, CDR1 ENHRY and CDR2 SYGVKD. The CDR3 sequence is 14 residues long.

The chain is built from TRBV5-6 and TRBJ2-7, with D hard to call. The CDR3 length is 14 residues. Germline assignment: CDR1 SGHDT and CDR2 YYEEEE. V dropped 1 base and J dropped 0 bases, with 8 bases sitting between them. DNA of the CDR3: TGTGCCAGCAGCTTGTTGTCCTACTCCTACGAGCAGTACTTC. As protein: CASSLLSYSYEQYF.

This sequence joins TRBV5-1 and TRBJ1-2, with D possibly being TRBD1 (6 bases). Looked up from germline, CDR1 is SGHRS and CDR2 is YFSETQ. Trimming pared 0 bases from V and 4 bases from J, leaving 19 bases between. The CDR3 covers 17 residues. The CDR3 sequence: CASSLGPGEGGIYGYTF. The CDR3 region has the DNA TGCGCCAGCAGCTTGGGACCGGGCGAGGGGGGAATCTATGGCTACACCTTC.

The rearrangement uses TRBV28 and TRBJ2-5; D remains ambiguous. Trimming cost V 5 bases and J 5 bases, with 18 bases left between them. Germline CDR1 and CDR2: MDHEN and SYDVKM. The CDR3 length is 15 residues. CDR3 region: CASSLTWTPAETQYF. Here the CDR3 DNA reads TGTGCCAGCAGTCTAACATGGACCCCCGCGGAGACCCAGTACTTC.

This clone has more than one count but fewer than ten. The V call is TRBV12-2, the J call TRBJ1-1; TRBD1 reflects the table's D call only, with no check against the DNA. TRBV12-2 is shown as a pseudogene. The CDR3 runs 15 residues. The CDR3 is CASRLVARVPTEAFF. CDR3 nucleotide sequence: TGTGCAAGTCGCTTAGTGGCCAGGGTACCCACTGAAGCTTTCTTT.

Here the CDR3 reads CASSSPGTGNEKLFF. The DNA of the CDR3 is TGTGCCAGCAGCAGCCCCGGGACAGGGAATGAAAAACTGTTTTTT. This chain connects TRBV7-9 to TRBJ1-4, with 9 bases lining up with TRBD1. This CDR3 comprises 15 residues. Germline CDR1 and CDR2: SEHNR and FQNEAQ (reference sequence). After removal of 5 bases from V and 5 bases from J, the junction contained 6 bases not matched to a gene.

Of note for this clone: The same CDR3 also results from other DNA sequences found in this sample. V usage is TRBV19 and J usage is TRBJ1-2, with D unclear. The germline V gene has CDR1 LNHDA and CDR2 SQIVND (reference sequence). V lost 1 base and J lost 4, with 7 bases in between. The CDR3 runs 13 residues. The CDR3 here is CASSIVLSYGYTF. The DNA of the CDR3 is TGTGCCAGTAGTATAGTGTTGAGCTATGGCTACACCTTC.

The chain is built from TRBV5-5 and TRBJ2-2; D gene unclear. Trimming stripped 0 bases from V and 1 base from J, with 10 bases between. The germline CDR1 and CDR2 sequences are SGHKS and YYEKEE (reference sequence). The CDR3 extends over 16 amino acids. CDR3 coding DNA: TGTGCCAGCAGCTTGGTCCCTGGGGTGAACACCGGGGAGCTGTTTTTT. Its translation is CASSLVPGVNTGELFF.

The rearrangement joins TRBV7-9 to TRBJ2-6; D unresolved. The CDR3 is 16 residues long. The germline V gene has CDR1 SEHNR and CDR2 FQNEAQ (reference sequence). V lost 5 bases and J 0 bases, leaving 11 bases between the germline ends. CDR3 DNA: TGTGCCAGCAGCCCCGCAGGCGGCTCTGGGGCCAACGTCCTGACTTTC. Protein product: CASSPAGGSGANVLTF.

The genes are TRBV6-6 and TRBJ2-7, with D perhaps matching TRBD1 (6 bases). The CDR3 loop spans 14 amino acids. Germline values: CDR1 MNHNY, CDR2 SVGAGI (reference sequence). Trimming shortened V by 0 bases and J by 0 bases, and 6 bases separated the two germline ends. CDR3 nucleotides: TGTGCCAGCAGTTACTCGGACAGCTCCTACGAGCAGTACTTC. Translation: CASSYSDSSYEQYF.

This clone is medium-sized by share. The chain recombines TRBV5-1 with TRBJ1-6; D is possibly TRBD1 (5 bases). Between the trimmed V and J ends, which lost 4 bases and 0 bases, there was a span of 14 bases. The CDR3 is made up of 17 amino acids. From germline, CDR1 is SGHRS and CDR2 YFSETQ. CDR3 loop: CASSGGGASSYNSPLHF. DNA for the CDR3: TGCGCCAGCAGCGGGGGAGGCGCGAGCTCCTATAATTCACCCCTCCACTTT.

The chain is built from TRBV2 and TRBJ2-3; 8 nucleotides line up with TRBD2. Germline V gene data show CDR1 as SNHLY and CDR2 as FYNNEI. The CDR3 is 19 amino acids. The V segment lost 7 bases and the J segment 0 bases; nucleotides outside the gene matches: 18. Here the CDR3 DNA reads TGTGCCAGCATGCTGTTTACCGGGACTAGATCAACTAGCACAGATACGCAGTATTTT. Its protein is CASMLFTGTRSTSTDTQYF.

The chain joins TRBV6-5 to TRBJ2-7; TRBD2 aligns across 11 bases. The germline V gene has CDR1 MNHEY and CDR2 SVGAGI. The CDR3 runs to 15 residues. The V segment lost 10 bases and the J segment 0 bases; nucleotides outside the gene matches: 8. CDR3 loop: CATRIAGGSSYEQYF. In DNA form, the CDR3 reads TGTGCCACCCGTATAGCGGGGGGGAGCTCCTACGAGCAGTACTTC.

The gene calls are TRBV7-2 and TRBJ2-7; D may match TRBD1 or TRBD2 (5 bases each). The V and J ends lost 5 bases and 4 bases respectively, with 18 bases between them. The CDR3 totals 15 residues. Germline V gene sequence: CDR1 SGHTA, CDR2 FQGNSA. The CDR3 region is CASSPGASRVYEQYF. CDR3 in DNA: TGTGCCAGCAGCCCCGGGGCGTCGCGGGTTTACGAGCAGTACTTC.

This chain links TRBV5-1 with TRBJ2-7; 12 nucleotides line up with TRBD1. CDR1 is SGHRS and CDR2 is YFSETQ in the germline V gene. V lost 4 bases and J lost 7; bases outside the gene matches: 6. The CDR3 has 14 amino acids. The CDR3 loop reads CASSTGTGGLEQYF. The CDR3 region has the DNA TGCGCCAGCAGCACCGGGACAGGGGGCCTTGAGCAGTACTTC.

This clone was counted a few times. The V gene is TRBV6-5, the J gene TRBJ1-1, with TRBD1 identical over 12 bases. The CDR3 runs to 16 residues. With 4 bases clipped from V and 4 bases from J, the junction kept 7 bases outside the gene matches. Germline loops: CDR1 MNHEY, CDR2 SVGAGI. In DNA, the CDR3 is TGTGCCAGCAGTTTACCCGGGACAGGGGGCTTCACTGAAGCTTTCTTT. Protein: CASSLPGTGGFTEAFF.

The chain combines TRBV5-6 with TRBJ2-5; D gene uncertain. The CDR3 is 14 residues long. The germline V gene encodes CDR1 SGHDT and CDR2 YYEEEE. V lost 1 base and J 4 bases, leaving 11 bases between the germline ends. The CDR3 protein is CASSLNVRAETQYF. The CDR3 DNA follows: TGTGCCAGCAGCTTGAATGTAAGGGCAGAGACCCAGTACTTC.

The genes are TRBV11-3 and TRBJ2-7; 9 nucleotides line up with TRBD1. The V gene end was trimmed by 2 bases and the J gene end by 5 bases; junction bases not matched to a gene: 7. CDR3 size: 15 residues. Germline V lookup: CDR1 SGHNT, CDR2 YENEEA. The DNA for the CDR3 is TGTGCCAGCAGCTTAATGGGGGACAGGGCGCACGAGCAGTACTTC. It translates to CASSLMGDRAHEQYF. The full variable domain, completed using reference TRBV11-3 and TRBJ2-7, is EAGVVQSPRYKIIEKKQPVAFWCNPISGHNTLYWYLQNLGQGPELLIRYENEEAVDDSQLPKDRFSAERLKGVDSTLKIQPAELGDSAVYLCASSLMGDRAHEQYFGPGTRLTVT.

This chain links TRBV5-4 with TRBJ2-7; the match to TRBD1 covers 7 bases. From germline, CDR1 is SGHNT and CDR2 YYREEE (reference sequence). After removal of 1 base from V and 1 base from J, the junction contained 5 bases not matched to a gene. The CDR3 loop spans 15 amino acids. The CDR3 loop is CASSLQDRLSYEQYF. The CDR3 coding sequence is TGTGCCAGCAGCTTGCAGGACAGGCTTTCCTACGAGCAGTACTTC.

The chain is built from TRBV7-2 and TRBJ2-3; D might be TRBD1 or TRBD2, each matching 5 bases. The CDR3 contains 15 residues. V shed 3 bases and J shed 4 bases, with 14 bases lying between them. CDR1 and CDR2 from the germline V gene are SGHTA and FQGNSA. CDR3 in DNA: TGTGCCAGCAGCTTGTTTGAGGGGTTCGCAGATACGCAGTATTTT. Translated, it gives CASSLFEGFADTQYF.

J is TRBJ2-7 and V is TRBV7-8, with D maybe TRBD2 (6 bases). V was cut by 3 bases and J by 4 bases, with 10 bases left in between. CDR3 length equals 13 residues. CDR1 and CDR2 (germline): SGHVS, FQNEAQ. CDR3 nucleotide sequence: TGTGCCAGCAGCTTTGGGACTCTTTACGAGCAGTACTTC. Translated: CASSFGTLYEQYF.

The chain employs TRBV5-1 and TRBJ2-7; 9 bases are shared with TRBD1. The CDR3 has 14 amino acids. V was pared by 2 bases and J by 3 bases, with 3 bases of the junction left unmatched. CDR1 is SGHRS and CDR2 is YFSETQ in the germline V gene. The CDR3 sequence is CASSLSGQGYEQYF. The CDR3 coding sequence is TGCGCCAGCAGCTTATCGGGACAGGGCTACGAGCAGTACTTC.

The gene calls are TRBV12-3 or TRBV12-4 and TRBJ1-2; the match to TRBD1 covers 10 bases. Trimming cost V 6 bases and J 8 bases; bases outside gene matches: 6. The CDR3 contains 13 residues. CDR3 in DNA: TGTGCCAGCAGAGAAACGACAGGGGGCGGCTACACCTTC. Its protein is CASRETTGGGYTF.

This clone was detected only a few times. This chain joins TRBV6-6 and TRBJ1-1; TRBD1 might be the D (5 bases). CDR3 length: 12 amino acids. Deletions cut 7 bases from V and 5 bases from J, with 11 bases between. Germline CDR1 reads MNHNY; CDR2 reads SVGAGI (reference sequence). The CDR3 loop is CASTTGGTEAFF. CDR3 in DNA: TGTGCCAGCACCACCGGGGGAACTGAAGCTTTCTTT.